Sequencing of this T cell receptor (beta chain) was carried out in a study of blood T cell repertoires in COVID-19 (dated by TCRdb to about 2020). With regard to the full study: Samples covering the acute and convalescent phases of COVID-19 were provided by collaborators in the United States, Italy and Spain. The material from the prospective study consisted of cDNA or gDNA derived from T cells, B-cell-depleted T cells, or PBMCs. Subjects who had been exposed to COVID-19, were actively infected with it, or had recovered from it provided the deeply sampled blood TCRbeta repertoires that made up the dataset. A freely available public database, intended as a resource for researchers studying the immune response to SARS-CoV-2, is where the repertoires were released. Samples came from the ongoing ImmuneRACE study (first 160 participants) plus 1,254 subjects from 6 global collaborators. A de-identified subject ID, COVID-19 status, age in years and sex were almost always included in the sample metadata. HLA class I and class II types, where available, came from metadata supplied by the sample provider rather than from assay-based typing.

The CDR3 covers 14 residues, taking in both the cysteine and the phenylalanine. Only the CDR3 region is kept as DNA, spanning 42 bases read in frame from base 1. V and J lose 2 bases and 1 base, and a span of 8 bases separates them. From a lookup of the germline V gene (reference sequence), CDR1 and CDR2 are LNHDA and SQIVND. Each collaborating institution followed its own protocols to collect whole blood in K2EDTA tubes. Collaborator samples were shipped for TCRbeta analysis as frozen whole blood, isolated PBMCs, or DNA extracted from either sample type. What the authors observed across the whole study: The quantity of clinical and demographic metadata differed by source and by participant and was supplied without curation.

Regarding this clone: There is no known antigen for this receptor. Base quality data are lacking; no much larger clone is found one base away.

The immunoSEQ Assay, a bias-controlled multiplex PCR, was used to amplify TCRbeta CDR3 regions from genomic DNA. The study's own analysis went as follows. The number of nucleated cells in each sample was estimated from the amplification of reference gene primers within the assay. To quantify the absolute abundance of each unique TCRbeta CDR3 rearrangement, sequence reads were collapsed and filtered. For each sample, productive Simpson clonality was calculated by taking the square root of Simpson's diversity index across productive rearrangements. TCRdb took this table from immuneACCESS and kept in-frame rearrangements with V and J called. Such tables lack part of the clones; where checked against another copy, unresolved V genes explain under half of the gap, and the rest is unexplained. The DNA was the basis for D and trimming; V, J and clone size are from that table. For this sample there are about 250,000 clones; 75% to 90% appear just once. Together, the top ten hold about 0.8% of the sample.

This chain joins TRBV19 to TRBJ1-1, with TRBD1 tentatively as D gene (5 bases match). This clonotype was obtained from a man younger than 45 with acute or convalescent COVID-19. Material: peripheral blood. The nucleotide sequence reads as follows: TGTGCCAGTAGTATACAGGGCCCGAACACTGAAGCTTTCTTT. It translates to CASSIQGPNTEAFF.